What follows are 2 T cell receptor beta chains derived from one specimen sequenced in a study of cytomegalovirus exposure and HLA in healthy donors. The study ran its PCR with 60 Vbeta and 13 Jbeta primers. The protocol was immunoSEQ multiplex PCR, while the TCRdb copy is restricted to in-frame clones and leaves out a portion. This sample has 60,000 to 70,000 clones, with just under 80% found just once. The material sequenced was PBMCs. All receptors come from a woman aged 25 to 39 in good health and CMV-seronegative.

The chain carries TRBV6-1 and TRBJ1-5; D ambiguous. Per the germline V gene, CDR1 is MNHNS and CDR2 is SASEGT. Deletions cut 5 bases from V and 0 bases from J, with 8 bases between. The CDR3 has 14 residues. CDR3 in amino acids: CASSTVFSNQPQHF. CDR3 in DNA: TGTGCCAGCAGTACAGTATTTAGCAATCAGCCCCAGCATTTT.

J is TRBJ1-1 and V is TRBV10-3; weak D call: TRBD1 (6 bases). This CDR3 is 15 amino acids long. Per germline, CDR1 ENHRY and CDR2 SYGVKD. V lost 7 bases to trimming and J lost 4 bases, with 19 bases between them. CDR3 protein: CAINTATGESTEAFF. The CDR3 DNA sequence: TGTGCCATCAACACCGCGACAGGCGAGAGCACTGAAGCTTTCTTT.